This T cell receptor (beta chain) derives from a study of T cells in localized non-small cell lung cancer (dated by TCRdb to 2020 to 2021). A note on the overall study: T cell repertoires of a few hundred early-stage NSCLC patients were analyzed, with tumors being compared against uninvolved tumor-adjacent lungs. All 240 or so NSCLC patients in the cohort were treatment-naive and had localized lung tumors that were resected. Of the NSCLC patients, 120 to 150 were male and 85 to 110 were female, and the mean age was approximately 66 years. Overall results and qualifications from the work: Because the study design was exploratory, TCR variables were selected using unadjusted p-values without false-discovery rate correction. Higher blood T cell density associated with longer overall survival, while higher adjacent-lung clonality associated with shorter survival. Because multi-region sequencing of the tumors was not done, intratumor heterogeneity could not be ruled out. Uninvolved tumor-adjacent lung showed the highest T cell clonality, higher than tumor, which suggests more focused antigenic responses in the uninvolved tumor-adjacent lung. A median of around 62 of the top 100 tumor clones turned up in the paired uninvolved adjacent lung, and approximately 30 of those clones also ranked among the top 100 of that same adjacent lung.

In the case of this clone: No cognate antigen has been identified for it. One base away there is no much larger clone; base qualities are not given.

At diagnosis, tumor, uninvolved tumor-adjacent lung and peripheral blood were collected and then preserved as a mix of FFPE and fresh-frozen material. TCR beta CDR3 regions were sequenced from DNA using the immunoSEQ Assay. In the source study's methods: T cell density was computed as TCR beta template counts normalized to usable DNA estimated by amplifying housekeeping genes. Richness was estimated using the preseqR package, with extrapolation to 400,000 templates for PBMC samples and to 120,000 templates for tissue samples. Clonality was defined as one minus Pielou's evenness. Tissue-enriched TCRs were identified by differential abundance testing using productive amino-acid clonotypes, minimum total count 5 and alpha 0.1. Repertoire overlap between compartments was quantified with the Jaccard Index and Morisita Overlap Index. TCR beta CDR3s were clustered by GLIPH together with public tetramer-defined viral CDR3s, and at least three viral sequences plus V-gene enrichment were required for viral motifs. The table comes from immuneACCESS by way of TCRdb, which keeps in-frame sequences with V and J called. Part of the clones is missing from these tables; in studies checked, under half for an unresolved V gene and the rest for unknown reasons. Clone size and V and J calls were adopted from that table, with D and trimming inferred from the DNA. Recorded for this sample are approximately 4,800 clones; 25% to 40% of them occurred a single time. The top ten clones comprise 12% of the sample.

CDR1 SGHRS and CDR2 YFSETQ were looked up in the germline V gene. At the junction V is shortened by 0 bases and J by 1 base; bases outside the gene matches: 4. The CDR3, cysteine through phenylalanine, is 15 amino acids long. The kept DNA is CDR3 alone, 45 bases in frame from the first base. The chain links TRBV5-1 with TRBJ2-7, with 7 junctional bases fitting TRBD1. The sequenced sample was lung tumor tissue, obtained before any cancer treatment. This clonotype was sampled from a male donor aged 60 or older with stage III lung adenocarcinoma. The CDR3 has the sequence CASSLEGARSYEQYF. The nucleotide sequence is TGCGCCAGCAGCTTGGAGGGGGCAAGGTCCTACGAGCAGTACTTC.